This TCR beta chain was recorded in a study of T cell repertoires and HLA-DP antigens. Study in general: Alloreactive CD4+ T cells targeted HLA-DP on transduced HeLa. The donors, ranging 18-to-29 to 60-to-69 years, included a couple of males and one female. Sorted CD137+CD4+ samples averaged around 230 ng DNA; pre-culture CD4+ samples, roughly 1,300 ng.

Untouched CD4+ T cells were bead-isolated at about 98% purity. Profiled with immunoSEQ multiplex PCR; TCRdb holds only in-frame clones, not every one. The repertoire holds 75,000 to 90,000 clones, with roughly nine tenths as singletons. V lost 4 bases to trimming and J lost 1 base; unmatched junction nucleotides: 5. The CDR3 totals 16 residues. The germline V gene has CDR1 MGHRA and CDR2 YSYEKL. About this clone: The antigen remains undetermined.

The clonotype originates from a man between 50 and 59 years old in good health and CMV-seronegative. This sequence joins TRBV4-1 and TRBJ2-5; 11 bases match TRBD2. Material: CD4+ T cells from PBMCs. The DNA for the CDR3 is TGCGCCAGCAGCCCTCCGGGACTAGCGGCCCAAGAGACCCAGTACTTC. It yields the protein CASSPPGLAAQETQYF.